The source of this T cell receptor beta chain is a study of chemoradiotherapy in HPV16-positive cancers. The study, taken as a whole, reports: Non-HPV-specific T cells did not expand in tumors during treatment, whereas candidate HPV-specific clones and E7-related motifs did. The functional HPV-specific definition rests on just a couple of HPV16-positive patients.

Germline CDR1 GTSNPN, CDR2 SVGIG (reference sequence). V gave up 2 bases and J gave up 8 bases, with 9 bases separating them. This CDR3 is built from 12 residues. Profiled with immunoSEQ multiplex PCR; TCRdb holds only in-frame clones, not every one. The table records 30,000 to 40,000 clones, more than 65% of them present only once. This clone was counted a few times. Its antigen is still unknown. The chain joins TRBV30 to TRBJ1-4; no clear D. This material consisted of blood, taken from a patient who underwent chemoradiotherapy. The TCR comes from a human donor with HPV-associated anogenital cancer. The DNA of the CDR3 is TGTGCCTGGAGTTTTACGGTGGAAAAACTGTTTTTT. Protein: CAWSFTVEKLFF.